The 23 T cell receptor beta chains below were found in one sample sequenced in a study of blood T cell repertoires in COVID-19. Only in-frame clones appear in the TCRdb table, and some are missing; sequencing was by immunoSEQ multiplex PCR. The profile covers about 330,000 clones, with roughly 90% appearing a single time and roughly 18% taken by the ten largest. Sequencing input: PBMCs or T cells enriched from blood (not recorded which). The receptors shown here come from a woman aged 30 to 39 who had recovered from COVID-19.

This sequence joins TRBV15 and TRBJ2-3, with a weak D call TRBD2 (5 bases). Trimming left V 1 base short and J 3 bases short, with 17 bases between. The germline V gene has CDR1 LNHNV and CDR2 YYDKDF (reference sequence). The CDR3 is 17 residues long. CDR3 in DNA: TGTGCCACCAGCAGAGTTGTAACTAGAGGATGGACAGATACGCAGTATTTT. This translates into CATSRVVTRGWTDTQYF.

The J gene is TRBJ1-2, the V gene TRBV4-2, with 7 bases lining up with TRBD1. From germline, CDR1 is LGHNA and CDR2 YNFKEQ. J was trimmed by 4 bases and V by 6 bases; bases with no gene match: 5. The CDR3 runs to 13 residues. The DNA for the CDR3 is TGTGCCAGCAGACAATCAGGGGGCTATGGCTACACCTTC. It specifies CASRQSGGYGYTF.

The V and J genes are TRBV5-4 and TRBJ1-5; no reliable D call. Germline V CDR1 and CDR2: SGHNT, YYREEE (reference sequence). CDR3 length: 19 residues. V was clipped by 1 base and J by 1 base, with 21 bases between them. The chain's CDR3 is CASSLSNRGGRMSNQPQHF. The DNA for the CDR3 is TGTGCCAGCAGCTTGAGCAATAGAGGCGGGAGGATGAGCAATCAGCCCCAGCATTTT.

The rearrangement uses TRBV6-1 and TRBJ1-5; unclear D gene. V lost 0 bases and J lost 4, with 10 bases in between. Germline CDR1 and CDR2: MNHNS and SASEGT. This CDR3 contains 15 residues. The CDR3 region is CASSEAQIGNQPQHF. The CDR3 DNA is TGTGCCAGCAGTGAAGCGCAGATTGGTAATCAGCCCCAGCATTTT.

In DNA, the CDR3 is TGTGCCTGGAGTCTGGACAGGGGCAACTATGGCTACACCTTC. This gives the protein CAWSLDRGNYGYTF. The rearrangement links TRBV30 to TRBJ1-2, with 9 positions matching TRBD1. The CDR3 contains 14 residues. Trimming took 2 bases from V and 2 from J; bases not matched to a gene: 3. The germline V gene has CDR1 GTSNPN and CDR2 SVGIG (reference sequence). Filled out from reference TRBV30 and TRBJ1-2, the complete variable domain reads SQTIHQWPATLVQPVGSPLSLECTVEGTSNPNLYWYRQAAGRGLQLLFYSVGIGQISSEVPQNLSASRPQDRQFILSSKKLLLSDSGFYLCAWSLDRGNYGYTFGSGTRLTVV.

The chain has TRBV5-5 and TRBJ2-5; TRBD1 aligns across 7 bases. After removal of 4 bases from V and 1 base from J, the junction contained 4 bases not matched to a gene. Germline V gene sequence: CDR1 SGHKS, CDR2 YYEKEE (reference sequence). This CDR3 spans 14 amino acids. In DNA, the CDR3 is TGTGCCAGCAGCCCCGGACAGGTCCAAGAGACCCAGTACTTC. This translates into CASSPGQVQETQYF. The full variable domain, completed using reference TRBV5-5 and TRBJ2-5, is DAGVTQSPTHLIKTRGQQVTLRCSPISGHKSVSWYQQVLGQGPQFIFQYYEKEERGRGNFPDRFSARQFPNYSSELNVNALLLGDSALYLCASSPGQVQETQYFGPGTRLLVL.

The genes are TRBV9 and TRBJ2-3; 7 bases map to TRBD1. The CDR3 has 19 amino acids. CDR1 and CDR2 from the germline V gene are SGDLS and YYNGEE. The V and J ends lost 3 bases and 2 bases, in that order; junction bases with no gene match: 18. The CDR3 nucleotides are TGTGCCAGCAGCGCCCGGACAGGAACTTTGTTGGGGGACACAGATACGCAGTATTTT. Amino acids: CASSARTGTLLGDTDTQYF.

The rearrangement uses TRBV15 and TRBJ1-6; D perhaps matches TRBD1 (5 bases). V shed 5 bases and J shed 8 bases, with 13 bases lying between them. The CDR3 contains 14 residues. Germline V gene data show CDR1 as LNHNV and CDR2 as YYDKDF (reference sequence). The CDR3, as DNA: TGTGCCACCAGCCGGGACCGCGGGGATTCACCCCTCCACTTT. It encodes CATSRDRGDSPLHF. The whole variable domain, remainder taken from reference TRBV15 and TRBJ1-6, is DAMVIQNPRYQVTQFGKPVTLSCSQTLNHNVMYWYQQKSSQAPKLLFHYYDKDFNNEADTPDNFQSRRPNTSFCFLDIRSPGLGDTAMYLCATSRDRGDSPLHFGNGTRLTVT.

The genes are TRBV7-9 and TRBJ1-1; 8 nucleotides match TRBD1. CDR1 is SEHNR, CDR2 FQNEAQ, per germline (reference sequence). J was trimmed by 5 bases and V by 5 bases; bases with no gene match: 7. CDR3 length: 14 residues. Written as DNA, the CDR3 is TGTGCCAGCAGCGCACAGGGGGTGGGGACTGAAGCTTTCTTT. This codes for CASSAQGVGTEAFF.

To note about this clone: The sample holds other DNA sequences that translate to the same CDR3. The gene calls are TRBV28 and TRBJ2-1; D unclear. Trimming took 8 bases from V and 8 from J, leaving 10 bases between them. Germline CDR1 reads MDHEN; CDR2 reads SYDVKM. This CDR3 has 11 amino acids. In nucleotides, the CDR3 is TGTGCCAGCTCATTACGGGATGAGCAGTTCTTC. It is translated as CASSLRDEQFF.

The rearrangement joins TRBV9 to TRBJ2-3; TRBD2 is a possible D gene (8 bases). The CDR3 extends over 17 amino acids. V gave up 3 bases and J gave up 4 bases, with 21 bases separating them. Germline V lookup: CDR1 SGDLS, CDR2 YYNGEE. CDR3 amino acids: CASSARQGGGFADTQYF. In nucleotides, the CDR3 is TGTGCCAGCAGCGCCAGACAGGGCGGGGGGTTCGCAGATACGCAGTATTTT.

This clone showed up just once. V usage is TRBV18 and J usage is TRBJ1-2, with 8 bases lining up with TRBD1. Germline V gives CDR1 KGHSH, CDR2 LQKENI. The CDR3 totals 16 residues. J gave up 6 bases and V 8 bases, and 17 bases lay outside the gene matches. This CDR3 is CASTRGQAQMEDGYTF. As DNA, the CDR3 is TGTGCCAGCACCCGGGGACAGGCCCAAATGGAGGATGGCTACACCTTC. The whole variable domain, remainder taken from reference TRBV18 and TRBJ1-2, is NAGVMQNPRHLVRRRGQEARLRCSPMKGHSHVYWYRQLPEEGLKFMVYLQKENIIDESGMPKERFSAEFPKEGPSILRIQQVVRGDSAAYFCASTRGQAQMEDGYTFGSGTRLTVV.

CDR3 nucleotide sequence: TGTGCCAGCAGCTTCCCCACAGGTAGCACAGATACGCAGTATTTT. It yields the protein CASSFPTGSTDTQYF. The rearrangement uses TRBV5-5 and TRBJ2-3, with TRBD1 as a possible D gene (5 bases). CDR1 and CDR2 (germline): SGHKS, YYEKEE (reference sequence). V lost 2 bases to trimming and J lost 0 bases, with 10 bases between them. The CDR3 runs to 15 residues. The whole variable domain, remainder taken from reference TRBV5-5 and TRBJ2-3, is DAGVTQSPTHLIKTRGQQVTLRCSPISGHKSVSWYQQVLGQGPQFIFQYYEKEERGRGNFPDRFSARQFPNYSSELNVNALLLGDSALYLCASSFPTGSTDTQYFGPGTRLTVL.

The chain joins TRBV6-5 to TRBJ1-1; 11 bases line up with TRBD1. After removal of 6 bases from V and 3 bases from J, the junction contained 3 bases not matched to a gene. The CDR3 has 14 amino acids. Germline lookup yields CDR1 MNHEY and CDR2 SVGAGI. The CDR3 sequence: CASSLGQGDTEAFF. The CDR3 DNA follows: TGTGCCAGCAGCCTGGGACAGGGGGACACTGAAGCTTTCTTT.

A single count supports this clone. This chain joins TRBV11-2 and TRBJ2-7, with 9 positions matching TRBD2. The junction had 9 bases not matched to a gene; V was cut back by 5 bases and J by 4 bases. Germline CDR1 reads SGHAT; CDR2 reads FQNNGV. There are 15 residues in the CDR3. The CDR3 coding sequence is TGTGCCAGCAGCCTCTTGGAAGCGGGGGGTTACGAGCAGTACTTC. The encoded protein is CASSLLEAGGYEQYF.

This chain joins TRBV28 and TRBJ1-5; TRBD1 matches 8 bases. Losses at the gene ends were 5 bases for V and 2 bases for J; bases not matched to a gene: 8. Germline CDR1 is MDHEN and CDR2 is SYDVKM. The CDR3 runs to 16 residues. The CDR3 protein is CASSRPPGGGNQPQHF. DNA of the CDR3: TGTGCCAGCAGTCGACCACCAGGGGGCGGCAATCAGCCCCAGCATTTT. The variable domain in full, with the rest retrieved from reference TRBV28 and TRBJ1-5, is DVKVTQSSRYLVKRTGEKVFLECVQDMDHENMFWYRQDPGLGLRLIYFSYDVKMKEKGDIPEGYSVSREKKERFSLILESASTNQTSMYLCASSRPPGGGNQPQHFGDGTRLSIL.

The chain links TRBV25-1 to TRBJ2-2, with 8 positions matching TRBD1. CDR1 is MGHDK, CDR2 SYGVNS, per germline. V was clipped by 7 bases and J by 7 bases; unmatched bases: 2. The CDR3 length is 12 residues. The CDR3 protein is CASTQGVGELFF. In DNA, the CDR3 is TGTGCCAGCACACAGGGGGTCGGGGAGCTGTTTTTT.

The chain carries TRBV12-3 or TRBV12-4 and TRBJ2-1; weak D call: TRBD2 (6 bases). Between the trimmed V and J ends, which lost 6 bases and 4 bases, there was a span of 10 bases. The CDR3 is made up of 13 amino acids. The CDR3 region is CASRLAGYNEQFF. In DNA form, the CDR3 reads TGTGCCAGCAGACTAGCAGGGTACAATGAGCAGTTCTTC.

There are a few counts of this clone. The sample holds other DNA sequences that translate to the same CDR3. The chain couples TRBV18 to TRBJ2-5; D remains ambiguous. Trimming removed 3 bases from V and 4 bases from J, with 9 bases in between. The CDR3 runs 13 residues. Germline assignment: CDR1 KGHSH and CDR2 LQKENI. In DNA, the CDR3 is TGTGCCAGCTCACCCCGGGTCCGAGAGACCCAGTACTTC. The encoded protein is CASSPRVRETQYF.

V gene TRBV11-2 combines with J gene TRBJ2-4; a weak D match, TRBD1 (5 bases). The CDR3 totals 14 residues. V dropped 1 base and J dropped 5 bases, with 9 bases sitting between them. The germline V gene encodes CDR1 SGHAT and CDR2 FQNNGV. The CDR3 protein is CASSLVRAENIQYF. DNA for the CDR3: TGTGCCAGCAGCTTAGTCAGGGCAGAAAACATTCAGTACTTC.

The chain has TRBV5-1 and TRBJ2-5; 7 nucleotides match TRBD1. Trimming took 0 bases from V and 1 from J; bases not matched to a gene: 3. CDR3 length: 15 residues. Germline values: CDR1 SGHRS, CDR2 YFSETQ. This CDR3 is CASSLDSGGQETQYF. The CDR3 nucleotides read TGCGCCAGCAGCTTGGATTCAGGGGGCCAAGAGACCCAGTACTTC.

The V call is TRBV6-1, the J call TRBJ2-7; D unresolved. Germline CDR1 is MNHNS and CDR2 is SASEGT. Trimming removed 4 bases at V and 5 bases at J, with 9 bases between. CDR3 size: 12 residues. Here the CDR3 DNA reads TGTGCCAGCAGTGCGACGGGTAACGAGCAGTACTTC. This translates into CASSATGNEQYF.

CDR3 in DNA: TGCGCCAGCAGCTTGGTGTCTTACAATGAGCAGTTCTTC. This encodes CASSLVSYNEQFF. The chain links TRBV5-1 to TRBJ2-1; D not resolved. Germline CDR1 SGHRS, CDR2 YFSETQ. V lost 0 bases and J lost 4, with 5 bases in between. There are 13 residues in the CDR3.